These 30 T cell receptor beta chains came from one sample sequenced in a study of blood T cell repertoires in COVID-19. The protocol was immunoSEQ multiplex PCR, while the TCRdb copy is restricted to in-frame clones and leaves out a portion. The sample lists 170,000 or so clones, 90% occurring once. Sequencing was performed on peripheral blood. The origin of the receptors is a man aged 45-65 years with acute or convalescent COVID-19.

This clone was counted a single time. The chain uses TRBV11-2 and TRBJ1-4; D uncertain. V lost 1 base, J lost 7 bases, and 7 bases lay in between. Germline-derived CDR1 and CDR2 are SGHAT and FQNNGV. The CDR3 length is 13 residues. The CDR3: CASSLGGSEKLFF. CDR3 coding DNA: TGTGCCAGCAGCTTAGGAGGGAGTGAAAAACTGTTTTTT.

The chain combines TRBV15 with TRBJ2-3, with D perhaps TRBD1 (7 bases). V was pared by 1 base and J by 4 bases, with 15 bases between. Germline-derived CDR1 and CDR2 are LNHNV and YYDKDF (reference sequence). The CDR3 is 16 residues long. The CDR3 coding sequence is TGTGCCACCAGCAGAGCCAAATCCAGGGGGGCAGATACGCAGTATTTT. Translating it yields CATSRAKSRGADTQYF. The full variable domain, with the rest looked up from reference TRBV15 and TRBJ2-3, is DAMVIQNPRYQVTQFGKPVTLSCSQTLNHNVMYWYQQKSSQAPKLLFHYYDKDFNNEADTPDNFQSRRPNTSFCFLDIRSPGLGDTAMYLCATSRAKSRGADTQYFGPGTRLTVL.

The chain is built from TRBV28 and TRBJ2-3; 12 bases match TRBD2. V dropped 4 bases and J dropped 4; count of bases not matched to a gene: 6. This CDR3 region has 16 residues. Germline V gives CDR1 MDHEN, CDR2 SYDVKM. The CDR3 DNA follows: TGTGCCAGCAGTTCAGGACTAGCGGGATTCGCAGATACGCAGTATTTT. Protein: CASSSGLAGFADTQYF.

The chain has TRBV5-1 and TRBJ2-4; the D is unclear. V was trimmed by 4 bases and J by 8 bases, leaving 16 bases between them. Germline CDR1 and CDR2: SGHRS and YFSETQ. The CDR3 runs to 14 residues. The CDR3 DNA is TGCGCCAGCAGCATTCAATCCCCCCCAGACATTCAGTACTTC. Residues: CASSIQSPPDIQYF.

V usage is TRBV10-3 and J usage is TRBJ2-5, with 12 bases matching TRBD2. Trimming cost V 4 bases and J 4 bases; bases outside gene matches: 4. Per the germline V gene, CDR1 is ENHRY and CDR2 is SYGVKD. There are 15 residues in the CDR3. The CDR3 DNA is TGTGCCATCAGTGGCGGACTAGCGGGGCGAGAGACCCAGTACTTC. Its protein is CAISGGLAGRETQYF.

V usage is TRBV11-3 and J usage is TRBJ2-4; 9 nucleotides align to TRBD2. Losses at the gene ends were 4 bases for V and 8 bases for J; bases not matched to a gene: 6. The CDR3 totals 14 residues. The germline V gene encodes CDR1 SGHNT and CDR2 YENEEA. CDR3 residues: CASSSLAGVDIQYF. CDR3 DNA: TGTGCCAGCAGCTCCTTAGCGGGAGTTGACATTCAGTACTTC. The full variable domain, completed using reference TRBV11-3 and TRBJ2-4, is EAGVVQSPRYKIIEKKQPVAFWCNPISGHNTLYWYLQNLGQGPELLIRYENEEAVDDSQLPKDRFSAERLKGVDSTLKIQPAELGDSAVYLCASSSLAGVDIQYFGAGTRLSVL.

In this sample, this clone turned up a few times. This chain uses TRBV10-3 with TRBJ2-1; D ambiguous. Trimming stripped 3 bases from V and 2 bases from J, with 11 bases between. CDR1 ENHRY and CDR2 SYGVKD come from the germline V gene. The CDR3 extends over 15 amino acids. CDR3 sequence (DNA): TGTGCCATCAGTGACTGGCTAGGCACCTACAATGAGCAGTTCTTC. It specifies CAISDWLGTYNEQFF.

This chain connects TRBV7-2 to TRBJ1-6; the match to TRBD1 covers 7 bases. The CDR3 length is 15 residues. CDR1 is SGHTA and CDR2 is FQGNSA in the germline V gene. The J segment lost 7 bases and the V segment lost 1 base, leaving 4 bases of the junction unmatched. The CDR3 spells CASSLVGGVNSPLHF. The CDR3, as DNA: TGTGCCAGCAGCTTAGTAGGGGGCGTCAATTCACCCCTCCACTTT. Full variable domain (outside the CDR3, taken from reference TRBV7-2 and TRBJ1-6): GAGVSQSPSNKVTEKGKDVELRCDPISGHTALYWYRQSLGQGLEFLIYFQGNSAPDKSGLPSDRFSAERTGGSVSTLTIQRTQQEDSAVYLCASSLVGGVNSPLHFGNGTRLTVT.

The chain carries TRBV9 and TRBJ2-1; 10 bases align to TRBD2. V dropped 0 bases and J dropped 8; count of bases not matched to a gene: 5. Germline lookup yields CDR1 SGDLS and CDR2 YYNGEE. The CDR3 loop spans 15 amino acids. This CDR3 is CASSVAGLATYEQFF. CDR3 sequence (DNA): TGTGCCAGCAGCGTAGCGGGACTAGCGACGTATGAGCAGTTCTTC.

V is TRBV7-2 and J is TRBJ2-7; D ambiguous. This CDR3 has 14 amino acids. CDR1 and CDR2 from the germline V gene are SGHTA and FQGNSA. Between the trimmed V and J ends, which lost 2 bases and 2 bases, there was a span of 10 bases. CDR3 bases: TGTGCCAGCAGCTTATGGGCAGGAACCTACGAGCAGTACTTC. It is translated as CASSLWAGTYEQYF.

The rearrangement uses TRBV14 and TRBJ1-1; 8 nucleotides match TRBD1. With 4 bases clipped from V and 5 bases from J, the junction kept 3 bases outside the gene matches. In germline, CDR1 is SGHDN, CDR2 FVKESK. CDR3 size: 13 residues. CDR3 amino acids: CASSRQGSTEAFF. The CDR3 nucleotides read TGTGCCAGCAGCCGACAGGGGAGTACTGAAGCTTTCTTT.

This chain uses TRBV24-1 with TRBJ2-3, with D tentatively TRBD1 (5 bases). This CDR3 is built from 15 residues. Trimming shortened V by 4 bases and J by 1 base, and 11 bases separated the two germline ends. Germline-derived CDR1 and CDR2 are KGHDR and SFDVKD. The chain's CDR3 is CATSDRIRGTDTQYF. In DNA, the CDR3 is TGTGCCACCAGTGACCGTATCAGGGGCACAGATACGCAGTATTTT.

The chain recombines TRBV19 with TRBJ1-5; D is possibly TRBD1 (5 bases). This CDR3 spans 18 amino acids. Germline V gene sequence: CDR1 LNHDA, CDR2 SQIVND (reference sequence). The V and J ends lost 7 bases and 0 bases respectively, with 22 bases between them. In nucleotides, the CDR3 is TGTGCCAGTACCCCCCGGACAAGCACCGTTTATAGCAATCAGCCCCAGCATTTT. It yields the protein CASTPRTSTVYSNQPQHF.

This chain joins TRBV6-5 and TRBJ1-1; 7 bases are shared with TRBD1. J gave up 4 bases and V 11 bases, and 4 bases lay outside the gene matches. The CDR3 consists of 11 residues. Germline CDR1 reads MNHEY; CDR2 reads SVGAGI. The CDR3 is CAVQGVTEAFF. The CDR3 DNA sequence: TGTGCCGTTCAGGGGGTCACTGAAGCTTTCTTT.

The chain uses TRBV6-2 or TRBV6-3 and TRBJ1-5, with a weak D call TRBD1 (5 bases). CDR1 is MNHEY, CDR2 SVGEGT, per germline. This CDR3 has 16 residues. V was cut by 0 bases and J by 5 bases, with 14 bases left in between. The CDR3 region has the DNA TGTGCCAGCAGTTACTCGACGGGGGTCGGCTATCAGCCCCAGCATTTT. As protein: CASSYSTGVGYQPQHF.

V gene TRBV24-1 combines with J gene TRBJ2-3, with D possibly being TRBD2 (7 bases). Per germline, CDR1 KGHDR and CDR2 SFDVKD. The CDR3 spans 16 residues. V was shortened by 2 bases and J by 0 bases, with 11 bases between the two germline ends. The CDR3 protein is CATSDSGGVSTDTQYF. In DNA, the CDR3 is TGTGCCACCAGTGATTCGGGGGGCGTCAGCACAGATACGCAGTATTTT.

The CDR3 here is CASTPLAGGETQYF. The CDR3 DNA reads TGTGCCAGCACGCCTCTAGCGGGAGGCGAGACCCAGTACTTC. The chain combines TRBV27 with TRBJ2-5; 11 bases match TRBD2. The CDR3 runs to 14 residues. Germline CDR1 MNHEY, CDR2 SMNVEV (reference sequence). J gave up 5 bases and V 7 bases, and 6 bases lay outside the gene matches.

V is TRBV27 and J is TRBJ1-2; the match to TRBD1 covers 8 bases. The germline V gene encodes CDR1 MNHEY and CDR2 SMNVEV (reference sequence). Trimming at V came to 5 bases and at J to 7 bases, leaving 15 bases not matched to a gene. The CDR3 sequence is 16 residues long. As DNA, the CDR3 is TGTGCCAGCAGTCCTTGGAAGGTCAGGGGGCGCTCTGGCTACACCTTC. Its translation is CASSPWKVRGRSGYTF.

V usage is TRBV28 and J usage is TRBJ2-2; D perhaps matches TRBD2 (7 bases). The CDR3 runs to 15 residues. V lost 2 bases, J lost 3 bases, and 10 bases lay in between. The V gene's germline CDR1 is MDHEN and CDR2 SYDVKM. CDR3 region: CASSLRGADTGELFF. CDR3 sequence (DNA): TGTGCCAGCAGTTTACGGGGGGCCGACACCGGGGAGCTGTTTTTT.

The chain couples TRBV28 to TRBJ2-5; TRBD2 matches at 7 bases. After removal of 4 bases from V and 5 bases from J, the junction contained 13 bases not matched to a gene. Germline V gene data show CDR1 as MDHEN and CDR2 as SYDVKM. CDR3 length equals 16 residues. The CDR3, as DNA: TGTGCCAGCAGTTCCCCGGAGGCGGGGGACTACGAGACCCAGTACTTC. This gives the protein CASSSPEAGDYETQYF.

The gene calls are TRBV5-1 and TRBJ2-5; tentatively, D is TRBD1 (6 bases). This CDR3 has 14 residues. V lost 4 bases and J lost 1, with 11 bases in between. Germline V gene sequence: CDR1 SGHRS, CDR2 YFSETQ. This CDR3 is CASSAIQGQETQYF. CDR3 in DNA: TGCGCCAGCAGCGCCATACAGGGCCAAGAGACCCAGTACTTC.

The chain recombines TRBV7-6 with TRBJ1-5; weak D call: TRBD1 (6 bases). The V and J ends lost 5 bases and 2 bases respectively, with 16 bases between them. This CDR3 is 16 amino acids long. Germline lookup yields CDR1 SGHVS and CDR2 FNYEAQ. Written as DNA, the CDR3 is TGTGCCAGCAGCGAAAGCCCCAGGGGTGGCAATCAGCCCCAGCATTTT. This codes for CASSESPRGGNQPQHF.

This chain connects TRBV5-1 to TRBJ2-6, with 10 bases identical to TRBD2. The CDR3 covers 19 residues. The V gene end was trimmed by 2 bases and the J gene end by 3 bases; junction bases not matched to a gene: 11. Germline V gene sequence: CDR1 SGHRS, CDR2 YFSETQ. The CDR3 DNA reads as TGCGCCAGCAGCTTAACCGGGACTAGCGTTTTCATTGGGGCCAACGTCCTGACTTTC. Amino acids: CASSLTGTSVFIGANVLTF.

This chain joins TRBV27 and TRBJ2-1, with 7 positions matching TRBD1. There are 14 residues in the CDR3. Trimming cost V 4 bases and J 4 bases; bases outside gene matches: 4. Germline assignment: CDR1 MNHEY and CDR2 SMNVEV (reference sequence). CDR3 loop: CASSYRGRYNEQFF. The DNA of the CDR3 is TGTGCCAGCAGTTACAGGGGCAGATACAATGAGCAGTTCTTC.

V and J are TRBV3-1 (or the pseudogene TRBV3-2) and TRBJ1-2; D unresolved. Per the germline V gene, CDR1 is LGHDT and CDR2 is YNNKEL (reference sequence). V was clipped by 6 bases and J by 0 bases, with 11 bases between them. CDR3 length: 14 amino acids. In DNA, the CDR3 is TGTGCCAGCAGTCCAGGTTTCCCTAACTATGGCTACACCTTC. It translates to CASSPGFPNYGYTF.

In its sample, this clone was seen once. The V and J genes are TRBV28 and TRBJ2-6; the D gene is possibly TRBD1 (5 bases). Germline values: CDR1 MDHEN, CDR2 SYDVKM. V dropped 3 bases and J dropped 0 bases, with 12 bases sitting between them. The CDR3 runs to 17 residues. The CDR3 reads CASSFADRLSGANVLTF. The CDR3, as DNA: TGTGCCAGCAGTTTCGCTGACAGACTCTCTGGGGCCAACGTCCTGACTTTC.

This clone was counted once. The chain combines TRBV6-5 with TRBJ1-3; TRBD1 is a possible D gene (5 bases). V was shortened by 2 bases and J by 9 bases, with 8 bases between the two germline ends. From germline, CDR1 is MNHEY and CDR2 SVGAGI. This CDR3 is 12 amino acids long. The CDR3 DNA follows: TGTGCCAGCAGTTACAGGGGAGGCACCATATATTTT. Translated, it gives CASSYRGGTIYF.

This clone was seen only a few times. The V call is TRBV15, the J call TRBJ1-5; D gene uncertain. This CDR3 has 14 amino acids. Germline V gene data show CDR1 as LNHNV and CDR2 as YYDKDF (reference sequence). Trimming cost V 1 base and J 3 bases, with 7 bases left between them. CDR3 bases: TGTGCCACCAGCAGAGCGGGGAACAATCAGCCCCAGCATTTT. Protein: CATSRAGNNQPQHF.

The chain links TRBV29-1 to TRBJ1-2; the match to TRBD1 covers 7 bases. CDR1 and CDR2 from the germline V gene are SQVTM and ANQGSEA. This CDR3 contains 12 residues. Trimming took 6 bases from V and 0 from J; bases not matched to a gene: 1. The CDR3 DNA follows: TGCAGCGTCGGGACAGCTAACTATGGCTACACCTTC. Encoded protein: CSVGTANYGYTF. Full variable domain (rest looked up from reference TRBV29-1 and TRBJ1-2): SAVISQKPSRDICQRGTSLTIQCQVDSQVTMMFWYRQQPGQSLTLIATANQGSEATYESGFVIDKFPISRPNLTFSTLTVSNMSPEDSSIYLCSVGTANYGYTFGSGTRLTVV.

The genes are TRBV28 and TRBJ1-1, with D unresolved. The ends were cut back, 3 bases at V and 2 bases at J, with 10 bases in the middle. The CDR3 covers 14 residues. CDR1 is MDHEN and CDR2 is SYDVKM in the germline V gene. CDR3 amino acids: CASSLVQFNTEAFF. The CDR3 DNA sequence: TGTGCCAGCAGTTTGGTGCAGTTTAACACTGAAGCTTTCTTT.